The 9 T cell receptor beta chains presented below share a single source sample, sequenced in a study of regulatory T cells in long-lasting Graves disease. Through Arm-PCR of CDR3 regions and iRepertoire HTBI primers, TCR beta libraries were built. One entry per CDR3 protein results from TCRdb running MiXCR on the multiplex PCR reads. In the table there are some 300,000 distinct CDR3 sequences, 20% to 25% of which are singletons. The sample's time point: persistent/refractory GD, antithyroid drugs over 5 years with positive TRAb. PBMC RNA served as the TCR library source. This specimen consisted of peripheral blood mononuclear cells (PBMCs), obtained when the disease was refractory, from a patient treated with antithyroid drugs. These receptor sequences come from a female donor with Graves disease.

The chain uses TRBV7-8 and TRBJ2-5, with a possible D match to TRBD1 (6 bases). This CDR3 spans 12 amino acids. Germline-derived CDR1 and CDR2 are SGHVS and FQNEAQ. The ends were cut back, 4 bases at V and 6 bases at J, with 9 bases in the middle. The CDR3 DNA sequence: TGTGCCAGCAGCTATCAGGGGCAGACCCAGTACTTC. Its translation: CASSYQGQTQYF.

The chain is built from TRBV9 and TRBJ2-1; 10 bases match TRBD2. CDR3 length equals 13 residues. J was trimmed by 13 bases and V by 0 bases; bases with no gene match: 4. The germline gives CDR1 SGDLS, CDR2 YYNGEE. The CDR3 loop is CASSVEASGSQFF. The CDR3 nucleotides read TGTGCCAGCAGCGTAGAGGCTAGCGGGAGTCAGTTCTTC. Using reference TRBV9 and TRBJ2-1 for the parts outside the CDR3, the full variable domain is DSGVTQTPKHLITATGQRVTLRCSPRSGDLSVYWYQQSLDQGLQFLIQYYNGEERAKGNILERFSAQQFPDLHSELNLSSLELGDSALYFCASSVEASGSQFFGPGTRLTVL.

The chain employs TRBV6-2 or TRBV6-3 and TRBJ2-3, with TRBD1 identical over 8 bases. CDR1 is MNHEY, CDR2 SVGEGT, per germline. The CDR3 consists of 14 residues. After removal of 5 bases from V and 4 bases from J, the junction contained 5 bases not matched to a gene. The CDR3 loop is CASSDGTGSDTQYF. CDR3 coding DNA: TGTGCCAGCAGTGACGGGACAGGTTCAGATACGCAGTATTTT.

This clonotype was detected ten times or more. The V gene is TRBV7-2, the J gene TRBJ2-5; D is possibly TRBD2 (5 bases). CDR3 length equals 13 residues. V lost 5 bases and J lost 4, with 11 bases in between. In germline, CDR1 is SGHTA, CDR2 FQGNSA. The CDR3 DNA reads as TGTGCCAGCAGCGTACCTGGAGGAGAGACCCAGTACTTC. It specifies CASSVPGGETQYF.

This clonotype has a count of ten or more. The chain uses TRBV20-1 and TRBJ2-7, with TRBD2 matching 11 bases. J lost 2 bases, V lost 3 bases, and 3 bases had no gene match. The CDR3 loop spans 14 amino acids. Germline-derived CDR1 and CDR2 are DFQATT and SNEGSKA (reference sequence). The DNA for the CDR3 is TGCAGTGCTAGCTGGGGACTAGCGGCCTACGAGCAGTACTTC. It is translated as CSASWGLAAYEQYF.

This chain joins TRBV9 and TRBJ1-4; D unclear. Trimming pared 4 bases from V and 5 bases from J, leaving 12 bases between. This CDR3 contains 14 residues. Germline CDR1 and CDR2: SGDLS and YYNGEE. The CDR3 sequence is CASSQFENNEKLFF. In nucleotides, the CDR3 is TGTGCCAGCAGCCAGTTCGAGAACAATGAAAAACTGTTTTTT.

This clonotype has only a few counts. The chain employs TRBV6-1 and TRBJ1-5; 7 bases match TRBD1. Trimming took 6 bases from V and 3 from J; bases not matched to a gene: 5. The CDR3 has 14 amino acids. Per germline, CDR1 MNHNS and CDR2 SASEGT. The chain's CDR3 is CASREGQYNQPQHF. In DNA, the CDR3 is TGTGCCAGCAGGGAGGGACAGTACAATCAGCCCCAGCATTTT.

This clonotype was seen a few times. The chain has TRBV12-3 or TRBV12-4 and TRBJ2-6; D assignment may be TRBD1 or TRBD2 (5 bases each). CDR3 length equals 14 residues. V lost 5 bases and J lost 13, with 18 bases in between. Here the CDR3 reads CASSPLGGTTVLTF. The CDR3 DNA sequence: TGTGCCAGCAGTCCCCTTGGGGGAACCACTGTCCTGACTTTC.

This chain joins TRBV7-2 and TRBJ2-1, with D perhaps TRBD1 or TRBD2 (5 bases each). Per the germline V gene, CDR1 is SGHTA and CDR2 is FQGNSA. Trimming took off 1 base at V and 4 bases at J, with 14 bases between the two ends. The CDR3 consists of 16 residues. The CDR3 DNA is TGTGCCAGCAGCTTAGGTACGCACAGGACTTACAATGAGCAGTTCTTC. It specifies CASSLGTHRTYNEQFF.